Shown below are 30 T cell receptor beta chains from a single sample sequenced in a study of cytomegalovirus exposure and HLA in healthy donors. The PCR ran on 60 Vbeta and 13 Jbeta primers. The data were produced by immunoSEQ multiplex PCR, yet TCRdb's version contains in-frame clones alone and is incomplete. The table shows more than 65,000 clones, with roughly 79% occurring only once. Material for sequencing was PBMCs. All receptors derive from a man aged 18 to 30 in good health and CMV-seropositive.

CDR3 sequence: CASSVGSELELSEQYF. The DNA of the CDR3 is TGTGCCAGCAGCGTAGGGTCGGAACTAGAACTGTCCGAGCAGTACTTC. This chain joins TRBV9 and TRBJ2-7; D is perhaps TRBD2 (5 bases). Germline CDR1 reads SGDLS; CDR2 reads YYNGEE. V shed 0 bases and J shed 6 bases, with 19 bases lying between them. There are 16 residues in the CDR3.

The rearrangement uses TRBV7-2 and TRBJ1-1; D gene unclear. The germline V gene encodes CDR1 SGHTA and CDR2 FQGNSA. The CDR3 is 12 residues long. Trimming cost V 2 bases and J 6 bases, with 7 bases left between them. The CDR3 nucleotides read TGTGCCAGCAGCTTAACCCGGGCTGAAGCTTTCTTT. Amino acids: CASSLTRAEAFF.

As DNA, the CDR3 is TGCAGCGTGGGTGCTAGCGGGTGGGGGGAGCAGTTCTTC. Translation gives CSVGASGWGEQFF. J is TRBJ2-1 and V is TRBV29-1, with 8 positions matching TRBD2. CDR3 size: 13 residues. Germline CDR1 is SQVTM and CDR2 is ANQGSEA. J lost 10 bases, V lost 6 bases, and 11 bases had no gene match.

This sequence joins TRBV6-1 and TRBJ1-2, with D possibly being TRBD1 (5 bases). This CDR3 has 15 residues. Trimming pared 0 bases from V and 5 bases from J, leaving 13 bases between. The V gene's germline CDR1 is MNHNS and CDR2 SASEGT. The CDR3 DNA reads TGTGCCAGCAGTGAAGCGCTTGACAGACCTTATGGCTACACCTTC. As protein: CASSEALDRPYGYTF.

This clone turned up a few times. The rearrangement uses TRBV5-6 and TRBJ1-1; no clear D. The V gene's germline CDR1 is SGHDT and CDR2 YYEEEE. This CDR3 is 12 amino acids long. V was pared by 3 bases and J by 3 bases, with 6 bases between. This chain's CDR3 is CASSWRDTEAFF. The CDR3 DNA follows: TGTGCCAGCAGCTGGAGGGACACTGAAGCTTTCTTT.

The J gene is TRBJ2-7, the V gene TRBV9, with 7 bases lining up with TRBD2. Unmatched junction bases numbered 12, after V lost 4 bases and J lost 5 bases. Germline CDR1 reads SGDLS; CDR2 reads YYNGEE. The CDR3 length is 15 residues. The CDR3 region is CASSPGRREEHEQYF. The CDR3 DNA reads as TGTGCCAGCAGCCCCGGCCGACGGGAGGAGCACGAGCAGTACTTC.

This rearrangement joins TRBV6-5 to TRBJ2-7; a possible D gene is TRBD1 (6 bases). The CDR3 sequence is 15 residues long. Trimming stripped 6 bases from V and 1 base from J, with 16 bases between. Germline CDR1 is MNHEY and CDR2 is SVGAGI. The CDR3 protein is CASSRDSDSSYEQYF. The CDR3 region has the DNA TGTGCCAGCAGCCGTGATTCGGACAGTTCCTACGAGCAGTACTTC.

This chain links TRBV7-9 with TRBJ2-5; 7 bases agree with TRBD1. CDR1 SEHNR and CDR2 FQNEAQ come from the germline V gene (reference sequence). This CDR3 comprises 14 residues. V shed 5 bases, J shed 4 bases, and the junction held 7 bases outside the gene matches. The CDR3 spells CASSVTGVGETQYF. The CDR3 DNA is TGTGCCAGCAGCGTCACAGGGGTTGGAGAGACCCAGTACTTC. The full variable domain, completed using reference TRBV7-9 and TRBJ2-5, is DTGVSQNPRHKITKRGQNVTFRCDPISEHNRLYWYRQTLGQGPEFLTYFQNEAQLEKSRLLSDRFSAERPKGSFSTLEIQRTEQGDSAMYLCASSVTGVGETQYFGPGTRLLVL.

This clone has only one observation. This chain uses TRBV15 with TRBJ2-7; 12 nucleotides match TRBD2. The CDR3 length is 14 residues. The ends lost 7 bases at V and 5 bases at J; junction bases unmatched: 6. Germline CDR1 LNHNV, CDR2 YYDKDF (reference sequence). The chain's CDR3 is CATTPTSGSHEQYF. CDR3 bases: TGTGCCACCACCCCGACTAGCGGGAGCCACGAGCAGTACTTC.

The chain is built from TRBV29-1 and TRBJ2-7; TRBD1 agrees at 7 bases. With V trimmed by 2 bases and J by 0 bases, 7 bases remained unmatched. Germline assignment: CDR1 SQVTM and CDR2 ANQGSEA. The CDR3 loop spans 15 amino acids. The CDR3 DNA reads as TGCAGCGTTGAATTACCCCGGGACAGCTCCTACGAGCAGTACTTC. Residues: CSVELPRDSSYEQYF.

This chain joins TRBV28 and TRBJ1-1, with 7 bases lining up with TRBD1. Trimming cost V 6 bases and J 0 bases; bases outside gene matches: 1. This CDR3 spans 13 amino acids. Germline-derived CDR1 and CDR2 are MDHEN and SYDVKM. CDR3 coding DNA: TGTGCCAGCAGGGGGACAGTGAACACTGAAGCTTTCTTT. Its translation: CASRGTVNTEAFF. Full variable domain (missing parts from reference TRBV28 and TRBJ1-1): DVKVTQSSRYLVKRTGEKVFLECVQDMDHENMFWYRQDPGLGLRLIYFSYDVKMKEKGDIPEGYSVSREKKERFSLILESASTNQTSMYLCASRGTVNTEAFFGQGTRLTVV.

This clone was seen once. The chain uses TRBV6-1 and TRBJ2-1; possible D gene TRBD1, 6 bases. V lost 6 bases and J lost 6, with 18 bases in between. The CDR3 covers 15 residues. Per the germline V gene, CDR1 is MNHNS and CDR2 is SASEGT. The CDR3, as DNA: TGTGCCAGCAGAGGAGACAGGCTGGGCTCCAATGAGCAGTTCTTC. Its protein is CASRGDRLGSNEQFF.

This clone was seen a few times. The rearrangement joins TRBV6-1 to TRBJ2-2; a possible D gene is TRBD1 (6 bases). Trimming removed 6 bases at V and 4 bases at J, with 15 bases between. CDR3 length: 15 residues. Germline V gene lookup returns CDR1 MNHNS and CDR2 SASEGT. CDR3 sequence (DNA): TGTGCCAGCAGCCAAAACCGAGGGGGCACCGGGGAGCTGTTTTTT. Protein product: CASSQNRGGTGELFF.

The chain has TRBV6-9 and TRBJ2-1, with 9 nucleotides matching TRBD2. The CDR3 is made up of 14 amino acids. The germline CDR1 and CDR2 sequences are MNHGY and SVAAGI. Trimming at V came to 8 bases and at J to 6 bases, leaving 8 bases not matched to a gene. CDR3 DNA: TGTGCCAGCCGGAAGGGACTAGCTATCAATGAGCAGTTCTTC. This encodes CASRKGLAINEQFF.

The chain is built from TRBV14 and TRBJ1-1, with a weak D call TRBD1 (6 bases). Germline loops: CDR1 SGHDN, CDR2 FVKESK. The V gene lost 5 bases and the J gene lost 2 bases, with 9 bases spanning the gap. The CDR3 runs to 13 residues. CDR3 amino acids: CASSFRGNTEAFF. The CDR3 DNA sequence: TGTGCCAGCAGCTTCAGGGGCAACACTGAAGCTTTCTTT.

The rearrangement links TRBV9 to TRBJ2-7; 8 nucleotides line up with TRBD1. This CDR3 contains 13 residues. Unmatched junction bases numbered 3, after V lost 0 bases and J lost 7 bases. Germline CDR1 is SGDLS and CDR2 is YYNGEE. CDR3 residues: CASSVAGTGEQYF. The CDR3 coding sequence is TGTGCCAGCAGCGTAGCCGGGACAGGAGAGCAGTACTTC.

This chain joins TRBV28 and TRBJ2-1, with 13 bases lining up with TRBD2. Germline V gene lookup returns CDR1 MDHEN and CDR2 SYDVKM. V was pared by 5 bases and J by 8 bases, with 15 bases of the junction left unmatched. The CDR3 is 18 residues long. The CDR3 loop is CASSPPRTSGRDSHEQFF. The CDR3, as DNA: TGTGCCAGCAGTCCCCCCCGGACTAGCGGGAGAGATAGTCATGAGCAGTTCTTC.

The CDR3 loop is CASSLSRKQFF. The CDR3 DNA reads TGCGCCAGCAGCCTTTCGAGGAAACAGTTCTTC. The chain employs TRBV5-1 and TRBJ2-1; no reliable D call. Germline loops: CDR1 SGHRS, CDR2 YFSETQ. This CDR3 has 11 amino acids. V was clipped by 4 bases and J by 13 bases, with 12 bases between them.

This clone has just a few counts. CDR3 DNA sequence: TGTGCCAGCAGCTTAGCGCAGGGGCCCTACGAGCAGTACTTC. Translating gives CASSLAQGPYEQYF. The chain has TRBV7-8 and TRBJ2-5; TRBD1 is a possible D gene (6 bases). The J call may not be correct, given that the DNA end is closer to TRBJ2-7. The germline V gene encodes CDR1 SGHVS and CDR2 FQNEAQ. There are 14 residues in the CDR3.

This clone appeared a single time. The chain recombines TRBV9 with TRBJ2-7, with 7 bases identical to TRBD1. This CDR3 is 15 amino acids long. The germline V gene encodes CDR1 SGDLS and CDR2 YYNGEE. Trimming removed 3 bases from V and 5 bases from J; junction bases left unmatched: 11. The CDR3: CASSASGTALNEQYF. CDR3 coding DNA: TGTGCCAGCAGCGCGTCGGGGACAGCGCTCAACGAGCAGTACTTC.

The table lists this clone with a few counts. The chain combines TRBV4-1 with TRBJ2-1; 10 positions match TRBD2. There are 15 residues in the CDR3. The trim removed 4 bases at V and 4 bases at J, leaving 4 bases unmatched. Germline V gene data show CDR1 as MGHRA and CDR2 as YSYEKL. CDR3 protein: CASSLTSGAYNEQFF. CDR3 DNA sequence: TGCGCCAGCAGCCTAACTAGCGGGGCATACAATGAGCAGTTCTTC.

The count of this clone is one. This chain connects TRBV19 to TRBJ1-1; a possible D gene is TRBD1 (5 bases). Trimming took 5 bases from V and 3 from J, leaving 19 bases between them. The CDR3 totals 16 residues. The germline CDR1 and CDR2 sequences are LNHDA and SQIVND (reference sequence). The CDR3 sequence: CASSLRRQLGDTEAFF. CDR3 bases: TGTGCCAGTAGTCTTCGACGACAGTTGGGTGACACTGAAGCTTTCTTT. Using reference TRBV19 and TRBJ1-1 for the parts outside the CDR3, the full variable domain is DGGITQSPKYLFRKEGQNVTLSCEQNLNHDAMYWYRQDPGQGLRLIYYSQIVNDFQKGDIAEGYSVSREKKESFPLTVTSAQKNPTAFYLCASSLRRQLGDTEAFFGQGTRLTVV.

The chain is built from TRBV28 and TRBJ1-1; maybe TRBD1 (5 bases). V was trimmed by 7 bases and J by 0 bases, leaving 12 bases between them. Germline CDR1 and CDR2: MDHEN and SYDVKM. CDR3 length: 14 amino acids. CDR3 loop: CASIPTGLNTEAFF. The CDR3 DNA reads TGTGCCAGCATCCCCACAGGCTTGAACACTGAAGCTTTCTTT. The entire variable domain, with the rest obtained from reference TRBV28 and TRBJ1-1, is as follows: DVKVTQSSRYLVKRTGEKVFLECVQDMDHENMFWYRQDPGLGLRLIYFSYDVKMKEKGDIPEGYSVSREKKERFSLILESASTNQTSMYLCASIPTGLNTEAFFGQGTRLTVV.

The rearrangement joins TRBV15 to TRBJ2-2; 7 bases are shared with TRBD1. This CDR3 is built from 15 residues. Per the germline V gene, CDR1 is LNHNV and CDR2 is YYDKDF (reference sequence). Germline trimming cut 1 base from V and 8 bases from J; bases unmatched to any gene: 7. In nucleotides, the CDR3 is TGTGCCACCAGCAGAGGACAGGGTGTATCGGGGGAGCTGTTTTTT. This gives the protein CATSRGQGVSGELFF.

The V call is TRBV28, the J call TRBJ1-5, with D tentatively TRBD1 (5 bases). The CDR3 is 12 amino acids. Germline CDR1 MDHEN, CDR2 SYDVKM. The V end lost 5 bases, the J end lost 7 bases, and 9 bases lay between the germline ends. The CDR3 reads CASSGGSQPQHF. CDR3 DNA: TGTGCCAGCAGTGGGGGGAGCCAGCCCCAGCATTTT. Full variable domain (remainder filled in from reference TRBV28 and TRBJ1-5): DVKVTQSSRYLVKRTGEKVFLECVQDMDHENMFWYRQDPGLGLRLIYFSYDVKMKEKGDIPEGYSVSREKKERFSLILESASTNQTSMYLCASSGGSQPQHFGDGTRLSIL.

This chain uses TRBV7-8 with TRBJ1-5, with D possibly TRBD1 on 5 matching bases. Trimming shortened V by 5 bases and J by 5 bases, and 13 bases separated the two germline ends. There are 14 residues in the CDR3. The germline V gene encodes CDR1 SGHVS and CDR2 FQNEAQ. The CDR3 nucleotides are TGTGCCAGCAGCCCCAGATGGGGGGATCAGCCCCAGCATTTT. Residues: CASSPRWGDQPQHF.

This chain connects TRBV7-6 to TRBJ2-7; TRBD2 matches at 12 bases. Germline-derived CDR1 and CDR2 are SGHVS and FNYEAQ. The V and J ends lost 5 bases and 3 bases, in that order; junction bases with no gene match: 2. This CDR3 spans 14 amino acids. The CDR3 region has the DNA TGTGCCAGCAGCAGGACTAGCGGGAACTACGAGCAGTACTTC. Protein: CASSRTSGNYEQYF.

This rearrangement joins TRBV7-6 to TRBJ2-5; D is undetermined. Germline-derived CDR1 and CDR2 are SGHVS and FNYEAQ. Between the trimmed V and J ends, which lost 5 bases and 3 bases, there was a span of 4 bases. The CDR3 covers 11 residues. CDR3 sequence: CASSREETQYF. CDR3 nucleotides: TGTGCCAGCAGCCGTGAAGAGACCCAGTACTTC.

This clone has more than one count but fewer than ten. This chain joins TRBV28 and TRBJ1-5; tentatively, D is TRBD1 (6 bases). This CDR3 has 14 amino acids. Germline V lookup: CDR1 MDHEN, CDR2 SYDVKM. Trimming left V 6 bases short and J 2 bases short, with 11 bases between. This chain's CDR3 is CASRGDIRNQPQHF. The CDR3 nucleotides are TGTGCCAGCAGGGGGGACATCCGCAATCAGCCCCAGCATTTT.

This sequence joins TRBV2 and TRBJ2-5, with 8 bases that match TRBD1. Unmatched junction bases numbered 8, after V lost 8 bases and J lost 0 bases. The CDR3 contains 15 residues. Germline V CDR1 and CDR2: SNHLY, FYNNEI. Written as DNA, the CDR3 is TGTGCCAGCCTCTTGGACAGGGTGTACCAAGAGACCCAGTACTTC. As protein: CASLLDRVYQETQYF.